This is a list of T cell receptor beta chains from one sample in a study of T cells in Graves' hyperthyroidism and ophthalmopathy. TCRdb recomputed calls from the multiplex PCR reads with MiXCR, one row per CDR3 protein. Of some 500,000 distinct CDR3 sequences listed, roughly 15% are singletons. The sample taken for sequencing was blood. All receptors derive from a woman aged 30 to 39 with Graves' ophthalmopathy. Both conserved end residues are part of each CDR3. Each record gives: J gene, V gene, D gene, clone size, CDR3 DNA, CDR3 protein. D genes are given only for firm matches. Where a row states a size, it is once, few, many or the class of an expanded clone; other rows omit it.

>TRBJ2-3|TRBV20-1|NA|medium-sized
TGCAGTGCTAACAGCATAGCGGAGAGCACAGATACGCAGTATTTT
CSANSIAESTDTQYF
>TRBJ2-2|TRBV7-9|NA|few
TGTGCCAGCAGCGAGAGTGTGGGACTCACTAACACCGGGGAGCTGTTTTTT
CASSESVGLTNTGELFF
>TRBJ1-4|TRBV6-9|NA|few
TGTGCCAGCAGTTATGCAGGGATGGGGGAAAAACTGTTTTTT
CASSYAGMGEKLFF
>TRBJ2-1|TRBV2|NA|many
TGTGCCAGCAACCGCAATGAGCAGTTCTTC
CASNRNEQFF
>TRBJ1-5|TRBV6-5|TRBD1|NA
TGTGCCAGCATTATGACAGGGGGAGGCAATCAGCCCCAGCATTTT
CASIMTGGGNQPQHF
>TRBJ2-7|TRBV15|NA|many
TGTGCCACCAGCAGAGTCGTCGCCGCCAGCTCCTACGAGCAGTACTTC
CATSRVVAASSYEQYF
>TRBJ2-1|TRBV9|TRBD1|NA
TGTGCCAGCAGCGCCGAGAGGGACAGGGGATTTACGGGATCCTACGAGCAGTTCTTC
CASSAERDRGFTGSYEQFF
>TRBJ2-5|TRBV6-5|TRBD1|many
TGTGCCAGCAGTTACTCAGGGGGCGGTGAGACCCAGTACTTC
CASSYSGGGETQYF
>TRBJ2-3|TRBV7-3|TRBD1|many
TGTGCCAGCAGCCCGGGCAGGGGGCACGATACGCAGTATTTT
CASSPGRGHDTQYF
>TRBJ2-1|TRBV27|NA|few
TGTGCCACCCAGGGATTTCTGGGTAACAATGAGCAGTTCTTC
CATQGFLGNNEQFF
>TRBJ1-1|TRBV28|NA|many
TGTGCCAGCACAAGAACACCTAACACTGAAGCTTTCTTT
CASTRTPNTEAFF
>TRBJ2-5|TRBV6-1|NA|NA
TGTGCCACCTCCCCAACAGAGGTACCAGGGACCCAGTACTTC
CATSPTEVPGTQYF
>TRBJ1-2|TRBV20-1|TRBD1|many
TGCAGTGCTTATGGGACAGCAACTAACTATGGCTACACCTTC
CSAYGTATNYGYTF
>TRBJ2-3|TRBV24-1|NA|NA
TGTGCCACCAGTGATTTGGGGGCCACAGATACGCAGTATTTT
CATSDLGATDTQYF
>TRBJ2-7|TRBV28|NA|many
TGTGCCAGCAGGAGGACAGATTTCGAGCAGTACTTC
CASRRTDFEQYF
>TRBJ2-3|TRBV6-2/TRBV6-3|NA|few
TGTGCCAGCAGTTACTCGATGTCGGGTGCGGATACGCAGTATTTT
CASSYSMSGADTQYF
>TRBJ2-5|TRBV19|NA|NA
TGTGCCAGTAGTATTCCCTTCGAGACCCAGTACTTC
CASSIPFETQYF
>TRBJ2-5|TRBV19|TRBD1|few
TGTGCCAGTAGCAATAACAGGGGAGAGACCCAGTACTTC
CASSNNRGETQYF
>TRBJ2-7|TRBV7-8|NA|NA
TGTGCCAGCAGCGAAATGACATGGGTGTACTACGAGCAGTACTTC
CASSEMTWVYYEQYF
>TRBJ2-5|TRBV7-2|NA|NA
TGTGCCAGCAGCTTCCGGACGAAAGAGACCCAGTACTTC
CASSFRTKETQYF
>TRBJ2-7|TRBV30|NA|few
TGTGCCAGTAGTATGAGTAGCGCGAGCCGGGGGCACGAGCAGTACTTC
CASSMSSASRGHEQYF
>TRBJ2-1|TRBV13|NA|many
TGTGCCAGCAGCTTAAACGGGGACAATGAGCAGTTCTTC
CASSLNGDNEQFF
>TRBJ2-2|TRBV12-3/TRBV12-4|TRBD1|NA
TGTGCCAGCAGTTGGACAGGGGCGGGGGAGCTGTTTTTT
CASSWTGAGELFF
>TRBJ2-1|TRBV18|TRBD1|many
TGTGCCAGCTCACCCCCCGGGACAGGCCCCCTAATGTTCTTC
CASSPPGTGPLMFF
>TRBJ2-7|TRBV5-1|NA|few
TGCGCCAGCAGCGATACCGGGGCGGACTACGAGCAGTACTTC
CASSDTGADYEQYF
>TRBJ1-2|TRBV7-9|NA|few
TGTGCCAGCAGCCCCAGACGGGGGGCAAATGGCTACACCTTC
CASSPRRGANGYTF
>TRBJ2-5|TRBV10-3|TRBD1|many
TGTGCCATCAGTGAGTCCAGGACAGGGAAGGAGACCCAGTACTTC
CAISESRTGKETQYF
>TRBJ2-3|TRBV9|NA|NA
TGTGCCAGCAGCGTAGAAAGAGTAACAGGAGATACGCAGTATTTT
CASSVERVTGDTQYF
>TRBJ2-1|TRBV19|NA|NA
TGTGCCAGTAGTATAGAATGGGGGAGAATGAATGAGCAGTTCTTC
CASSIEWGRMNEQFF
>TRBJ2-5|TRBV4-2|NA|few
TGTGCCAGCGGCCAAGATGCAGGTCAAGAGACCCAGTACTTC
CASGQDAGQETQYF
>TRBJ2-2|TRBV20-1|NA|few
TGCAGTGCGAGACAGTTAGACACCGGGGAGCTGTTTTTT
CSARQLDTGELFF
>TRBJ2-1|TRBV20-1|TRBD2|NA
TGCAGTGCTAGAGGCCCCGCAGGGTCAAGCGGGGCTGAGCAGTTCTTC
CSARGPAGSSGAEQFF
>TRBJ1-2|TRBV24-1|NA|many
TGTGCCACCAGTGAGGACCACCACGGCGGCTACACCTTC
CATSEDHHGGYTF
>TRBJ2-3|TRBV18|TRBD2|many
TGTGCCAGCTCACCACCGTTAAGCGGGATAGGCACAGATACGCAGTATTTT
CASSPPLSGIGTDTQYF
>TRBJ2-3|TRBV24-1|NA|few
TGTGCCACCAGTGACCCGGGACCTTTGGATACGCAGTATTTT
CATSDPGPLDTQYF
>TRBJ2-3|TRBV7-3|TRBD2|NA
TGTGCCAGCAGCCCCGATAGCGGGACGGGTGCAGATACGCAGTATTTT
CASSPDSGTGADTQYF
>TRBJ2-3|TRBV19|NA|NA
TGTGCCAGTAGTATAGGGCGGGTTAGCACAGATACGCAGTATTTT
CASSIGRVSTDTQYF
>TRBJ2-5|TRBV2|TRBD2|NA
TGTGCCAGCCACTGGGGGTCTAGCGGGAGTAACCCTGGGGAGACCCAGTACTTC
CASHWGSSGSNPGETQYF
>TRBJ2-7|TRBV13|NA|few
TGTGCCAGCAGCTTAAATTTGAGAAACGAGCAGTACTTC
CASSLNLRNEQYF
>TRBJ2-1|TRBV28|TRBD2|many
TGTGCCAGCAGTAGAGGGACTAGCGGGATGTATGAGCAGTTCTTC
CASSRGTSGMYEQFF
>TRBJ1-6|TRBV4-2|NA|NA
TGTGCCAGCAGCCAAGAAGGGCCGAGCTCCTATAATTCACCCCTCCACTTT
CASSQEGPSSYNSPLHF
>TRBJ2-1|TRBV5-4|NA|NA
TGTGCCAGCACCGGGTCGGGGGCTAGCTACAATGAGCAGTTCTTC
CASTGSGASYNEQFF
>TRBJ2-5|TRBV11-2|NA|NA
TGTGCCAGCAGCCAAGATGCGGGACTCGGCCAAGAGACCCAGTACTTC
CASSQDAGLGQETQYF
>TRBJ1-3|TRBV28|NA|NA
TGTGCCAGCAGTCATCCACGGGGGGGACTGGGGGCTGGAAACACCATATATTTT
CASSHPRGGLGAGNTIYF
>TRBJ1-5|TRBV28|TRBD1|NA
TGTGCCAGCACGGACAGGGTTTTCGCCAATCAGCCCCAGCATTTT
CASTDRVFANQPQHF
>TRBJ2-5|TRBV13|NA|few
TGTGCCAGCAGCTTACGGGGCCCGGACCAAGAGACCCAGTACTTC
CASSLRGPDQETQYF
>TRBJ1-1|TRBV12-3/TRBV12-4|NA|many
TGTGCCAGCAGTTTAGCCGGGACTGGGGGGACTGAAGCTTTCTTT
CASSLAGTGGTEAFF